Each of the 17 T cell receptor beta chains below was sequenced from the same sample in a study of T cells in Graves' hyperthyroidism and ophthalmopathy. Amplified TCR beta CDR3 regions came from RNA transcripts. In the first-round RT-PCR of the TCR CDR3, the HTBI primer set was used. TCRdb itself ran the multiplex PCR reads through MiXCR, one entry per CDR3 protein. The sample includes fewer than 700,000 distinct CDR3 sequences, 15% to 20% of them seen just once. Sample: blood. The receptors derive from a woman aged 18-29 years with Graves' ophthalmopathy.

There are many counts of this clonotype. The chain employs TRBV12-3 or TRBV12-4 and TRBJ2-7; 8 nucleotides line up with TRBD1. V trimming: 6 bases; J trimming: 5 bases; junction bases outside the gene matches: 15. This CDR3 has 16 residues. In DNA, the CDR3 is TGTGCCAGCAGCCCCAAATCCGGGACAGGAATGAACGAGCAGTACTTC. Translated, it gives CASSPKSGTGMNEQYF.

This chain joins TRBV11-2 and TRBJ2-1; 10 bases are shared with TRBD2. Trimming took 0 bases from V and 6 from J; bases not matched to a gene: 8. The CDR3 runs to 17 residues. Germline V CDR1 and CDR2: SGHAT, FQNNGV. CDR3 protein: CASSLDSRAGGFNEQFF. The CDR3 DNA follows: TGTGCCAGCAGCTTAGATTCTCGAGCGGGAGGGTTCAATGAGCAGTTCTTC.

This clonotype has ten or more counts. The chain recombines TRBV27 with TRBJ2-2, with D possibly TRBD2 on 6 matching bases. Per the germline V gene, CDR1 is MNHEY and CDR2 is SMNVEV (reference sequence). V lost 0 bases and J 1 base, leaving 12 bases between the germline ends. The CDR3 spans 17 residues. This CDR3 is CASSLSLARGNTGELFF. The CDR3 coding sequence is TGTGCCAGCAGTTTATCACTGGCGCGGGGGAACACCGGGGAGCTGTTTTTT.

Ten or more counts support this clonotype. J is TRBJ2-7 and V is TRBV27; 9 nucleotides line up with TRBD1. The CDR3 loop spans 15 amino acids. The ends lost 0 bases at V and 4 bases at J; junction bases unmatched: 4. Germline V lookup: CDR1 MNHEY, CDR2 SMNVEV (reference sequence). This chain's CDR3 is CASSLSTGQGYEQYF. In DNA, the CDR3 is TGTGCCAGCAGTTTATCGACGGGACAGGGTTACGAGCAGTACTTC.

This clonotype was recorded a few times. CDR3 amino acids: CASSLRGGGRYQETQYF. The CDR3 bases are TGTGCCAGCAGCTTAAGAGGTGGGGGCCGGTATCAAGAGACCCAGTACTTC. The chain has TRBV11-2 and TRBJ2-5, with D perhaps TRBD1 (6 bases). V was clipped by 2 bases and J by 2 bases, with 18 bases between them. The CDR3 loop spans 17 amino acids. Germline loops: CDR1 SGHAT, CDR2 FQNNGV.

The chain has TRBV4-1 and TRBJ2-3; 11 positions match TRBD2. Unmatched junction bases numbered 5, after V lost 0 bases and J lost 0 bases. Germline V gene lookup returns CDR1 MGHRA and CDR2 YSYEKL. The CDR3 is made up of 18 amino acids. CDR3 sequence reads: CASSQDPRLAGSTDTQYF. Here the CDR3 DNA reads TGCGCCAGCAGCCAAGACCCCCGACTAGCGGGGAGCACAGATACGCAGTATTTT.

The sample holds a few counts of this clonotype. In DNA form, the CDR3 reads TGTGCCAGCAGCTTAGCCAGGGAGGAGTTCTTC. Its translation: CASSLAREEFF. The rearrangement joins TRBV7-2 to TRBJ2-1, with D possibly matching TRBD2 (6 bases). This CDR3 is 11 amino acids long. CDR1 and CDR2 (germline): SGHTA, FQGNSA. V dropped 0 bases and J dropped 14 bases, with 8 bases sitting between them.

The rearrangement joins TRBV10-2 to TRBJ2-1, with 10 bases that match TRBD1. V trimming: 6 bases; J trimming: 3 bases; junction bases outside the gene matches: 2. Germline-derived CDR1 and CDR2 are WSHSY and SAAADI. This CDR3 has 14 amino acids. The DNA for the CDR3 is TGCGCCAGCAGGGACAGGGGGAACTACAATGAGCAGTTCTTC. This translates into CASRDRGNYNEQFF.

This chain's CDR3 is CSARDPGTRQPGELFF. In DNA form, the CDR3 reads TGCAGTGCTAGAGATCCAGGGACTAGACAACCCGGGGAGCTGTTTTTT. The chain carries TRBV20-1 and TRBJ2-2, with 8 bases fitting TRBD2. The germline V gene encodes CDR1 DFQATT and CDR2 SNEGSKA (reference sequence). This CDR3 has 16 residues. V shed 0 bases and J 6 bases; nucleotides not matched to a gene: 9.

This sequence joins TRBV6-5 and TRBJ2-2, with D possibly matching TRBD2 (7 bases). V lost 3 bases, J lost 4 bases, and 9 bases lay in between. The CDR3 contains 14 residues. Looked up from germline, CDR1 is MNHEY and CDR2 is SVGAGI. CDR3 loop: CASSYAGATGELFF. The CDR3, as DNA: TGTGCCAGCAGTTATGCGGGGGCCACCGGGGAGCTGTTTTTT.

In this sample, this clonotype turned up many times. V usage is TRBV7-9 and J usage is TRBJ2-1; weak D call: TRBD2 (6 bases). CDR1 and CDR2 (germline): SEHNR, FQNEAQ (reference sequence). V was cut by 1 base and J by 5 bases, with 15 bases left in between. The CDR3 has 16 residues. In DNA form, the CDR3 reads TGTGCCAGCAGCTTAGTCGGCCTAGCGTTTGACAATGAGCAGTTCTTC. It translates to CASSLVGLAFDNEQFF.

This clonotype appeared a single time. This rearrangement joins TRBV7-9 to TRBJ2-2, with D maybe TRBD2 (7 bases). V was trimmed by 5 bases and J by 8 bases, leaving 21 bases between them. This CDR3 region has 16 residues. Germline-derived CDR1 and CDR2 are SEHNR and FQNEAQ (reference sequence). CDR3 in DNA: TGTGCCAGCAGCCCCGAGGGGGGGGCCGGTCGGGGGGAGCTGTTTTTT. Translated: CASSPEGGAGRGELFF.

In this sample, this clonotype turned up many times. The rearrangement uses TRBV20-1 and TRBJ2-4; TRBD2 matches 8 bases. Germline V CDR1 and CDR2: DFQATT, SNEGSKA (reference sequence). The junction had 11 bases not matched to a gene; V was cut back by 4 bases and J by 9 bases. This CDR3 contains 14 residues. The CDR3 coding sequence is TGCAGTGCTAACCCCCTTAGCGGGATGGGCATTCAGTACTTC. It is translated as CSANPLSGMGIQYF.

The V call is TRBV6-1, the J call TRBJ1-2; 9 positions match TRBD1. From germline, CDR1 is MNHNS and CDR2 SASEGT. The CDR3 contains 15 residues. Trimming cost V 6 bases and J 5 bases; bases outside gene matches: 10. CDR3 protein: CASSGGTGSGYGYTF. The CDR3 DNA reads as TGTGCCAGCAGCGGCGGGACAGGGTCAGGGTATGGCTACACCTTC.

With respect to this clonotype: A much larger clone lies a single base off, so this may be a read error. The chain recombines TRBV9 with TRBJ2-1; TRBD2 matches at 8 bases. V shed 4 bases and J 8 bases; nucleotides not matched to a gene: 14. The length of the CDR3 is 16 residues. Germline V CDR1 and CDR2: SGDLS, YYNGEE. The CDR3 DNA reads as TGTGCCAGCAGCCCAGGGGCTATCGGGAGGGTGGATGAGCAGTTCTTC. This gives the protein CASSPGAIGRVDEQFF.

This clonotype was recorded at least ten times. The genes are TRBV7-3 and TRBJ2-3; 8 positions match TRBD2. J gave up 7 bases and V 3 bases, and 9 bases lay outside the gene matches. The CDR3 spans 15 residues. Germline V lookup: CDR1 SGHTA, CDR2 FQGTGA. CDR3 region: CASSLTGRVPHTQYF. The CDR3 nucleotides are TGTGCCAGCAGCTTGACCGGGAGGGTGCCACATACGCAGTATTTT.

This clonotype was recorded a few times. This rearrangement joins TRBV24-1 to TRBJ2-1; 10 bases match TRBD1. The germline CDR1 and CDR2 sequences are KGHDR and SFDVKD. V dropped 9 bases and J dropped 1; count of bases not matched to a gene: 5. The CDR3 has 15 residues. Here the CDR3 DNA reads TGTGCCACCGGGGACAGGGGATTTTCCTACAATGAGCAGTTCTTC. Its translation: CATGDRGFSYNEQFF.